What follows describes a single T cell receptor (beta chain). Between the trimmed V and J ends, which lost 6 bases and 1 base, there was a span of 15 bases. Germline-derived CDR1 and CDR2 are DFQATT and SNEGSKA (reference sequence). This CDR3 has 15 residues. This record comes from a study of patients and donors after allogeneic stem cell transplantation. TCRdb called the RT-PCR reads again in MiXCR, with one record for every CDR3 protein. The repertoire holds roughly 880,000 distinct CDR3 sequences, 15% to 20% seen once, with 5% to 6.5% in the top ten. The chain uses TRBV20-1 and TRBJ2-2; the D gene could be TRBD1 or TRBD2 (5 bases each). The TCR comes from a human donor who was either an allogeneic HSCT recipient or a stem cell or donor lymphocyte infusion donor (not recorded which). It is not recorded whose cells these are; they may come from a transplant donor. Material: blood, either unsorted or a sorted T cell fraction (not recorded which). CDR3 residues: CSARASEGNTGELFF. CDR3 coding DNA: TGCAGTGCCAGGGCCAGCGAGGGGAACACCGGGGAGCTGTTTTTT.